This T cell receptor beta chain was observed in a study of cytomegalovirus exposure and HLA in healthy donors. In germline, CDR1 is SNHLY, CDR2 FYNNEI. The J segment lost 6 bases and the V segment lost 6 bases, leaving 10 bases of the junction unmatched. The CDR3 is 14 amino acids. The PCR contained 60 Vbeta and 13 Jbeta primers. Profiling relied on immunoSEQ multiplex PCR, and the TCRdb table lists in-frame clones only, not all of them. Among some 120,000 clones listed, more than 80% were seen once. The clonotype comes from a man aged 35-49 years in good health and CMV-seronegative. The V call is TRBV2, the J call TRBJ2-7, with TRBD1 matching over 8 bases. The specimen sequenced was PBMCs. The CDR3 reads CASRSSGTGTEQYF. CDR3 bases: TGTGCCAGCAGAAGCTCCGGGACAGGAACCGAGCAGTACTTC.